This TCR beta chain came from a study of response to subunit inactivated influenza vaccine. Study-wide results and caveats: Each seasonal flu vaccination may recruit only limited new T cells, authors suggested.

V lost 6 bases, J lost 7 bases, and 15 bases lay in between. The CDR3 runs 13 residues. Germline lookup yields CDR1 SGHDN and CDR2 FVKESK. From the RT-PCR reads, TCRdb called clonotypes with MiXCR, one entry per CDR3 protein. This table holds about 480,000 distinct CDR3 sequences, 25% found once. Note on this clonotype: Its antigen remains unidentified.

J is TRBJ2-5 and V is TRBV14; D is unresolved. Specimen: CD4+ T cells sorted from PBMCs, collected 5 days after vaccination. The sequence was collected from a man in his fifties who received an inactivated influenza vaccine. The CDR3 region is CASSSDRRGTQYF. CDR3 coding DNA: TGTGCCAGCAGTTCAGACCGGCGAGGGACCCAGTACTTC.